Here is one T cell receptor (beta chain) with its context. The record originates from a study of cytomegalovirus exposure and HLA in healthy donors. A multiplex PCR was run with 60 Vbeta primers and 13 Jbeta primers. Produced via immunoSEQ multiplex PCR; TCRdb's table is partial and in-frame only. The sample lists tens of thousands of clones, roughly 80% occurring once. Trimming cost V 5 bases and J 2 bases; bases outside gene matches: 6. CDR1 is SEHNR, CDR2 FQNEAQ, per germline (reference sequence). The CDR3 runs 14 residues. The sequencing input was PBMCs. The TCR originated in a girl aged 2 to 10 in good health and CMV-seropositive. This sequence joins TRBV7-9 and TRBJ2-7; 7 nucleotides align to TRBD2. CDR3 residues: CASSPRLAPYEQYF. Here the CDR3 DNA reads TGTGCCAGCAGCCCTCGACTAGCACCCTACGAGCAGTACTTC.